This T cell receptor (beta chain) was captured in a study of human T cells and chemical hapten exposure. Study as a whole: Application of 0.01% DPC to the upper back was done by patch test, with a reading at 6 days. Study conclusions and caveats: Since the donors had alopecia, their immune response may not be the same as that of healthy people. Unchanged with DPC sensitization were TCRs above 1 in 1000 frequency.

MiXCR, run by TCRdb on the RACE reads, gives a single entry per CDR3 protein. Of about 270,000 distinct CDR3 sequences in the sample, almost 8% were seen once. The CDR3 sequence is 13 residues long. Trimming pared 4 bases from V and 9 bases from J, leaving 13 bases between. From germline, CDR1 is MNHEY and CDR2 SVGAGI. The table lists this clonotype with many counts. Its antigen is still unknown. Indicated time point: pre-sensitization, week 0. Treatment defined: therapeutic diphenylcyclopropenone sensitization with weekly scalp DPC. The donor pool consisted of alopecia patients aged 18 to 70 years, considered suitable for DPC.

The starting material was whole blood, obtained in connection with sensitization to the hapten diphenylcyclopropenone (DPC). The sequence was collected from a man between 18 and 35 years old with alopecia areata. Some clones in this sample may be carry-over from other donors' samples. The rearrangement uses TRBV6-5 and TRBJ1-5; the D gene is possibly TRBD1 (5 bases). Here the CDR3 reads CASSLGRKRPQHF. In DNA form, the CDR3 reads TGTGCCAGCAGTTTGGGACGGAAACGGCCCCAGCATTTT.